The subject of this entry is one T cell receptor beta chain. Its specificity is unknown. Sequenced by immunoSEQ multiplex PCR; TCRdb stores in-frame clones only, minus some. The profile shows about 280,000 clones, approximately 87% of them singletons. These data come from a study of Ad26.COV2.S vaccination and SARS-CoV-2 variants. Study information: The Ad26.COV2.S arm of the COV1001 trial was where the donor was placed.

Stated treatment: around 19 received Ad26.COV2.S at low or high dose, single or two shots; about five received placebo; per-sample allocation not given. Material that was analyzed had been drawn on day 63 after the first vaccine or placebo injection. The donor was a Boston adult aged 18-55 years. Germline assignment: CDR1 MGHDK and CDR2 SYGVNS. V gave up 6 bases and J gave up 2 bases, with 11 bases separating them. The CDR3 consists of 15 residues. Overall study results and limits: Those who received the vaccine showed greater spike-specific TCR breadth than those given placebo. Assessments of TCR breadth and depth may have underestimated the total T cell responses.

Specimen: peripheral blood, collected in a trial of Ad26.COV2.S vaccine versus placebo. This chain uses TRBV25-1 with TRBJ1-6; D not resolved. The source is a person between 18 and 60 years old who received the Ad26.COV2.S COVID-19 vaccine or a placebo. DNA of the CDR3: TGTGCCAGCAGACCGGTTCAAGCCTATAATTCACCCCTCCACTTT. The encoded protein is CASRPVQAYNSPLHF.